Reported below is one T cell receptor beta chain. The data originate from a study of blood T cell repertoires in COVID-19. Study information: Italy, Spain and the United States were the sources of the convalescent and acute COVID-19 samples. Nucleic acid was either cDNA or gDNA, and it came from T cells, B-cell-depleted T cells, or PBMCs.

Per the study methods: Amplification from reference gene primers served as the basis for estimated nucleated cell counts. Assay: immunoSEQ multiplex PCR; the TCRdb copy retains only in-frame clones and omits some. V, J and clone size reflect that table, while D and trimming were determined from the DNA. The repertoire has 110,000 or so clones, roughly nine tenths of them found once; the top ten carry approximately 8%. Trimming removed 1 base at V and 7 bases at J, with 4 bases between. In germline, CDR1 is SGHAT, CDR2 FQNNGV. The CDR3 spans 12 residues. The sequence was obtained from a man in his 70s who had recovered from COVID-19. This rearrangement joins TRBV11-2 to TRBJ1-4; no definite D call. Sequencing input: peripheral blood. CDR3 bases: TGTGCCAGCAGCTTAGTCGGTGAAAAACTGTTTTTT. Amino acid sequence: CASSLVGEKLFF.